This T cell receptor (beta chain) derives from a study of T cells of healthy individuals. This clonotype appeared many times. TCRdb ran MiXCR on the 5' RACE reads and lists one entry per CDR3 protein. The data contain around 80,000 distinct CDR3 sequences, approximately 5.4% of them seen just once; the ten biggest clones take up roughly 7.5%. V shed 1 base and J shed 2 bases, with 12 bases lying between them. The germline CDR1 and CDR2 sequences are SQVTM and ANQGSEA. This CDR3 is 14 amino acids long. V usage is TRBV29-1 and J usage is TRBJ2-7; tentatively, D is TRBD2 (7 bases). The origin of this receptor is a female donor in good health. This CDR3 is CSVEVSGTPYEQYF. The CDR3 DNA sequence: TGCAGCGTTGAAGTGAGCGGGACACCCTACGAGCAGTACTTC.